These 7 T cell receptor beta chains came from one sample sequenced in a study of control samples from healthy donors and cancer patients. TCRdb keeps only in-frame clones here, not all; method: immunoSEQ multiplex PCR. The sample consists of 90,000 to 110,000 clones, 90% of them appearing once. Sequencing used blood. These receptors all come from a human donor in good health. The donor label of this sample is uncertain.

The chain employs TRBV30 and TRBJ2-5; TRBD2 agrees at 13 bases. The CDR3 extends over 15 amino acids. The V segment lost 4 bases and the J segment 5 bases; nucleotides outside the gene matches: 7. Germline V CDR1 and CDR2: GTSNPN, SVGIG (reference sequence). CDR3 sequence reads: CAWTSTSGGPETQYF. In DNA form, the CDR3 reads TGTGCCTGGACCTCGACTAGCGGGGGGCCGGAGACCCAGTACTTC.

The chain recombines TRBV6-5 with TRBJ2-7; D not resolved. Trimming took off 7 bases at V and 7 bases at J, with 11 bases between the two ends. Per germline, CDR1 MNHEY and CDR2 SVGAGI. This CDR3 spans 11 amino acids. The chain's CDR3 is CASTLGEEQYF. The CDR3, as DNA: TGTGCCAGCACCCTAGGAGAAGAGCAGTACTTC.

The chain has TRBV30 and TRBJ1-6; 7 positions agree with TRBD1. Germline V gene lookup returns CDR1 GTSNPN and CDR2 SVGIG (reference sequence). CDR3 length equals 14 residues. The V and J ends lost 2 bases and 7 bases, in that order; junction bases with no gene match: 5. Written as DNA, the CDR3 is TGTGCCTGGAGTAGAGGGACAGAGAATTCACCCCTCCACTTT. This translates into CAWSRGTENSPLHF.

The chain links TRBV6-2 or TRBV6-3 to TRBJ2-3; 15 bases fit TRBD2. Germline CDR1 and CDR2: MNHEY and SVGEGT. The CDR3 runs to 17 residues. J gave up 4 bases and V 0 bases, and 2 bases lay outside the gene matches. The CDR3 reads CASSYSGLAGGPDTQYF. In DNA form, the CDR3 reads TGTGCCAGCAGTTACTCAGGACTAGCGGGAGGGCCAGATACGCAGTATTTT.

This clone was recorded once. J is TRBJ2-2 and V is TRBV19; the D gene is possibly TRBD2 (5 bases). V shed 8 bases and J shed 6 bases, with 13 bases lying between them. Germline loops: CDR1 LNHDA, CDR2 SQIVND (reference sequence). The CDR3 consists of 13 residues. CDR3: CASRSGPAGELFF. CDR3 nucleotides: TGTGCCAGTCGGAGCGGTCCTGCCGGGGAGCTGTTTTTT.

The CDR3 loop reads CAWSVFPSGGWITEAFF. DNA for the CDR3: TGTGCCTGGAGTGTATTCCCCTCAGGGGGCTGGATCACTGAAGCTTTCTTT. The gene calls are TRBV30 and TRBJ1-1, with TRBD1 identical over 8 bases. From germline, CDR1 is GTSNPN and CDR2 SVGIG (reference sequence). The trim removed 0 bases at V and 4 bases at J, leaving 13 bases unmatched. This CDR3 is 17 amino acids long.

This chain joins TRBV5-6 and TRBJ2-3, with 8 bases lining up with TRBD2. The V gene end was trimmed by 1 base and the J gene end by 4 bases; junction bases not matched to a gene: 2. The CDR3 totals 14 residues. CDR1 and CDR2 from the germline V gene are SGHDT and YYEEEE. CDR3 sequence: CASSLSGGADTQYF. DNA of the CDR3: TGTGCCAGCAGCTTGAGCGGGGGCGCAGATACGCAGTATTTT.